These T cell receptor beta chains were read from a single sample in a study of read filtering for tumor transcriptome and immune sequencing. TCRdb used MiXCR to reprocess the reads, holding one entry per CDR3 protein. The sample lists 100,000 to 150,000 distinct CDR3 sequences, 13% seen once, with 8% to 9% in the top ten. Specimen: a population of CD138-negative cells sorted from bone marrow. The receptors stem from a donor aged 40 or older with multiple myeloma. The CDR3 runs from the conserved cysteine through the conserved F or W. D genes are given only for firm matches. Only part of the rows carry a size: once, few, many, or a class if the clone is expanded.

V: TRBV6-5; size: many; length: 15; D: .; J: TRBJ2-7; CDR3: CASRTGTTSSYEQYF; DNA: TGTGCCAGCAGGACAGGGACTACGAGCTCCTACGAGCAGTACTTC
V: TRBV29-1; size: few; length: 16; D: .; J: TRBJ1-2; CDR3: CSVDPQGVISNYGYTF; DNA: TGCAGCGTTGATCCGCAGGGTGTTATTTCTAACTATGGCTACACCTTC
V: TRBV14; size: many; length: 15; D: .; J: TRBJ2-6; CDR3: CASSQAGYGANVLTF; DNA: TGTGCCAGCAGCCAAGCGGGTTACGGGGCCAACGTCCTGACTTTC
V: TRBV11-1; size: .; length: 12; D: .; J: TRBJ2-1; CDR3: CASRHQGNEQFF; DNA: TGTGCCAGCAGACACCAGGGTAATGAGCAGTTCTTC
V: TRBV4-1; size: few; length: 15; D: .; J: TRBJ2-7; CDR3: CASSPSGLQGYEQYF; DNA: TGCGCCAGCAGCCCAAGTGGCCTCCAGGGTTACGAGCAGTACTTC
V: TRBV7-2; size: .; length: 16; D: TRBD1; J: TRBJ1-3; CDR3: CASSPRGGQGLHTIYF; DNA: TGTGCCAGCAGCCCAAGAGGTGGACAGGGGTTACACACCATATATTTT
V: TRBV20-1; size: many; length: 13; D: .; J: TRBJ1-3; CDR3: CSARDFSGNTIYF; DNA: TGCAGTGCTAGAGATTTCTCTGGAAACACCATATATTTT
V: TRBV29-1; size: few; length: 15; D: .; J: TRBJ2-1; CDR3: CSASKEGGAYNEQFF; DNA: TGCAGCGCTTCAAAGGAGGGGGGCGCATACAATGAGCAGTTCTTC
V: TRBV19; size: many; length: 15; D: TRBD1; J: TRBJ1-5; CDR3: CASTSGTGGNQPQHF; DNA: TGTGCCAGTACCTCCGGGACAGGGGGCAATCAGCCCCAGCATTTT
V: TRBV19; size: few; length: 15; D: TRBD1; J: TRBJ2-5; CDR3: CASSIEGQGRETQYF; DNA: TGTGCCAGTAGTATAGAGGGACAGGGTAGAGAGACCCAGTACTTC
V: TRBV20-1; size: many; length: 15; D: .; J: TRBJ2-7; CDR3: CSARDPTVPSYEQYF; DNA: TGCAGTGCTAGAGATCCAACAGTCCCTTCCTACGAGCAGTACTTC
V: TRBV5-5; size: many; length: 16; D: .; J: TRBJ2-1; CDR3: CASSLVGTLRPGEQFF; DNA: TGTGCCAGCAGCTTGGTGGGGACTCTCAGGCCGGGAGAGCAGTTCTTC
V: TRBV5-1; size: .; length: 15; D: .; J: TRBJ2-1; CDR3: CASSLAKASYNERFF; DNA: TGCGCCAGCAGCTTGGCGAAGGCCTCTTACAATGAGCGGTTCTTC
V: TRBV20-1; size: many; length: 14; D: .; J: TRBJ2-6; CDR3: CSARDVSGANVLTF; DNA: TGCAGTGCTAGGGACGTCTCTGGGGCCAACGTCCTGACTTTC
V: TRBV19; size: few; length: 13; D: .; J: TRBJ2-5; CDR3: CASSLQYQETQYF; DNA: TGTGCCAGTAGTCTACAGTACCAAGAGACCCAGTACTTC
V: TRBV20-1; size: many; length: 15; D: TRBD2; J: TRBJ2-1; CDR3: CSARPGLAGINEQFF; DNA: TGCAGTGCCAGACCGGGACTAGCGGGAATCAATGAGCAGTTCTTC
V: TRBV7-9; size: many; length: 11; D: .; J: TRBJ2-7; CDR3: CASSSSLEQYF; DNA: TGTGCCAGCAGCTCTTCCCTCGAGCAGTACTTC
V: TRBV4-1; size: few; length: 15; D: TRBD2; J: TRBJ2-1; CDR3: CASSQELAGLYEQFF; DNA: TGCGCCAGCAGCCAAGAACTAGCGGGGTTGTATGAGCAGTTCTTC
V: TRBV19; size: many; length: 12; D: .; J: TRBJ1-4; CDR3: CASSPMGEKLFF; DNA: TGTGCCAGTAGTCCGATGGGTGAAAAACTGTTTTTT
V: TRBV3-1; size: many; length: 14; D: .; J: TRBJ2-7; CDR3: CASSHSDNVYEQYF; DNA: TGTGCCAGCAGCCACTCGGACAATGTCTACGAGCAGTACTTC
V: TRBV12-5; size: many; length: 14; D: .; J: TRBJ1-2; CDR3: CASGLEGFNYGYTF; DNA: TGTGCTAGTGGTTTGGAGGGATTTAACTATGGCTACACCTTC
V: TRBV3-1; size: many; length: 15; D: TRBD1; J: TRBJ1-4; CDR3: CASSSGTATNEKLFF; DNA: TGTGCCAGCAGCTCTGGGACAGCAACTAATGAAAAACTGTTTTTT
V: TRBV20-1; size: many; length: 14; D: TRBD2; J: TRBJ2-1; CDR3: CSARAGLASHEQFF; DNA: TGCAGTGCTAGAGCGGGACTAGCTTCCCATGAGCAGTTCTTC
V: TRBV7-3; size: many; length: 16; D: TRBD1; J: TRBJ2-2; CDR3: CASSPQGPANTGELFF; DNA: TGTGCCAGCAGCCCACAGGGGCCTGCGAACACCGGGGAGCTGTTTTTT
V: TRBV29-1; size: many; length: 14; D: TRBD2; J: TRBJ2-5; CDR3: CSVWTSGLKETQYF; DNA: TGCAGCGTTTGGACTAGCGGCTTAAAAGAGACCCAGTACTTC
V: TRBV4-1; size: many; length: 16; D: TRBD1; J: TRBJ2-7; CDR3: CASSQEPGTGVDEQYF; DNA: TGCGCCAGCAGCCAGGAGCCCGGGACAGGGGTCGACGAGCAGTACTTC
V: TRBV15; size: few; length: 16; D: .; J: TRBJ2-7; CDR3: CATSRDIGQSSYEQYF; DNA: TGTGCCACCAGCAGGGACATAGGACAGTCCTCCTACGAGCAGTACTTC
V: TRBV29-1; size: .; length: 12; D: .; J: TRBJ1-1; CDR3: CCVACGATEAFF; DNA: TGCTGCGTTGCCTGCGGGGCCACTGAAGCTTTCTTT
V: TRBV12-5; size: many; length: 19; D: TRBD1; J: TRBJ1-1; CDR3: CASGLFLGRTGDMNTEAFF; DNA: TGTGCTAGTGGTTTGTTCTTAGGGAGGACAGGGGACATGAACACTGAAGCTTTCTTT
V: TRBV7-2; size: many; length: 16; D: TRBD2; J: TRBJ2-7; CDR3: CASSSYESSGSYEQYF; DNA: TGTGCCAGCAGCTCCTACGAGAGTAGCGGGAGTTACGAGCAGTACTTC
V: TRBV12-3/TRBV12-4; size: many; length: 11; D: .; J: TRBJ2-1; CDR3: CASSWSNEQFF; DNA: TGTGCCAGCAGTTGGAGTAATGAGCAGTTCTTC
V: TRBV7-2; size: many; length: 16; D: TRBD2; J: TRBJ2-1; CDR3: CASSTSSGSSYNEQFF; DNA: TGTGCCAGCAGCACATCTAGCGGGAGTTCCTACAATGAGCAGTTCTTC
V: TRBV20-1; size: many; length: 12; D: .; J: TRBJ1-1; CDR3: CSARRSGVEAFF; DNA: TGCAGTGCTAGAAGGTCGGGTGTGGAAGCTTTCTTT
V: TRBV7-8; size: many; length: 15; D: TRBD2; J: TRBJ2-1; CDR3: CASSLLAGGPNEQFF; DNA: TGTGCCAGCAGCTTATTGGCGGGAGGGCCAAATGAGCAGTTCTTC
V: TRBV19; size: many; length: 16; D: TRBD2; J: TRBJ2-1; CDR3: CASSIVAGLAANEQFF; DNA: TGTGCCAGTAGTATAGTGGCGGGACTAGCGGCAAATGAGCAGTTCTTC
V: TRBV6-6; size: many; length: 15; D: .; J: TRBJ1-5; CDR3: CASRAGPERNQPQHF; DNA: TGTGCCAGCAGAGCCGGGCCAGAAAGAAATCAGCCCCAGCATTTT
V: TRBV30; size: many; length: 16; D: .; J: TRBJ2-7; CDR3: CAWSVPPGMDPNEQYF; DNA: TGTGCCTGGAGTGTACCCCCTGGAATGGATCCCAACGAGCAGTACTTC
V: TRBV5-1; size: many; length: 14; D: .; J: TRBJ2-5; CDR3: CASSPDREGETQYF; DNA: TGCGCCAGCAGTCCTGACAGGGAGGGAGAGACCCAGTACTTC
V: TRBV20-1; size: many; length: 14; D: .; J: TRBJ1-2; CDR3: CSARWGATRSGYTF; DNA: TGCAGTGCTAGGTGGGGGGCCACCCGAAGCGGCTACACCTTC
V: TRBV11-2; size: many; length: 14; D: .; J: TRBJ2-7; CDR3: CASSFPSGSYEQYF; DNA: TGTGCCAGCAGCTTCCCCAGCGGCTCCTACGAGCAGTACTTC
V: TRBV5-1; size: many; length: 13; D: .; J: TRBJ1-1; CDR3: CASSLVKNTEAFF; DNA: TGCGCCAGCAGCTTGGTTAAGAACACTGAAGCTTTCTTT
V: TRBV29-1; size: many; length: 15; D: .; J: TRBJ2-2; CDR3: CSVSDMRSDTGELFF; DNA: TGCAGCGTTTCGGATATGAGAAGCGACACCGGGGAGCTGTTTTTT
V: TRBV7-9; size: many; length: 14; D: .; J: TRBJ2-1; CDR3: CASRQGSGGNEQFF; DNA: TGTGCCAGCAGACAAGGAAGTGGGGGGAATGAGCAGTTCTTC
V: TRBV7-2; size: .; length: 15; D: .; J: TRBJ1-5; CDR3: CASSPRVGEEQPQHF; DNA: TGTGCCAGCAGTCCAAGGGTGGGAGAAGAGCAGCCCCAGCATTTT
V: TRBV19; size: .; length: 14; D: .; J: TRBJ2-3; CDR3: CASSIPGSTDTQYF; DNA: TGTGCCAGTAGTATCCCCGGGAGCACAGATACGCAGTATTTT